This T cell receptor beta chain was retrieved from a study of shared clonotypes between healthy human individuals. The table came from immunoSEQ multiplex PCR; TCRdb's copy has only in-frame clones and leaves some out. The table lists some 490,000 clones, approximately 80% of them singletons. Germline-derived CDR1 and CDR2 are MNHEY and SMNVEV (reference sequence). The CDR3 extends over 15 amino acids. V was cut by 5 bases and J by 3 bases, with 13 bases left in between. The genes are TRBV27 and TRBJ1-4, with a tentative D call TRBD1 (6 bases). The TCR originated in a woman in her thirties or forties in good health. Some clones in this sample may be carry-over from other donors' samples. Sequenced input: PBMCs. The CDR3 region is CASSIRQAANEKLFF. The CDR3 DNA is TGTGCCAGCAGTATAAGACAGGCGGCTAATGAAAAACTGTTTTTT.